This T cell receptor beta chain was recorded in a study of tumor-infiltrating lymphocytes in primary liver carcinoma. Turning to the study itself: Patients of both sexes were 30 to 69 years old.

Unmatched junction bases numbered 15, after V lost 6 bases and J lost 11 bases. The CDR3 has 14 amino acids. CDR1 and CDR2 (germline): SGHAT, FQNNGV. Reverse transcription of approximately 0.55 ug total RNA with a constant-region primer produced TCR beta cDNA. Modified slightly, ARM-PCR produced TCR beta libraries over three nested multiplex PCR rounds. Rounds one and two of PCR, each of 10 cycles, were primed with TRBV1-TRBV30 forward primers and a C-beta reverse primer. TCRdb recomputed calls from the multiplex PCR reads with MiXCR, one row per CDR3 protein. The sample lists 300,000 to 400,000 distinct CDR3 sequences, 65% occurring once. Overall study results and limits: The difference in top-250-clone fraction between tumors and blood was significant, favoring tumors (p = 0.039).

As regards this clonotype: Its antigen is currently unknown.

Unsorted whole blood yielded blood RNA, and germline DNA was extracted as well. Roughly 4.2 milliliters of peripheral blood were drawn presurgically. The material sequenced was peripheral blood. This TCR was sampled from a man aged 35-49 years with primary liver carcinoma and hepatitis B virus infection. The rearrangement uses TRBV11-2 and TRBJ2-5; TRBD2 agrees at 7 bases. CDR3 residues: CASSSAGYYNEQYF. The DNA of the CDR3 is TGTGCCAGCAGTTCAGCGGGGTACTACAATGAGCAGTACTTC.